The sequence of this TCR beta chain was determined in a study of T cell responses to AZD1222 COVID-19 vaccine. Study-level findings and limits: Spike-specific TCR breadth and depth rose after two AZD1222 doses. In a largely white British group with more females than males, clonal diversity was possibly underestimated. Of the AZD1222 recipients, only five to seven were seropositive at baseline.

Sequencing was performed with immunoSEQ multiplex PCR; in TCRdb, only in-frame clones are kept and a portion is missing. The profile shows roughly 110,000 clones, about nine tenths of them singletons. The count of this clone is one. What it recognizes is unknown. The TCR comes from an adult in good health. The sequenced sample was peripheral blood, obtained on day 0 of AZD1222 vaccination.

CDR3 amino acids: CASRRSGTRDTQYF. CDR3 in DNA: TGTGCCAGCAGACGTTCCGGGACTAGGGATACGCAGTATTTT. The V gene is TRBV7-8, the J gene TRBJ2-3; 8 positions agree with TRBD2. Germline trimming cut 6 bases from V and 6 bases from J; bases unmatched to any gene: 8. Germline V gives CDR1 SGHVS, CDR2 FQNEAQ. The CDR3 runs 14 residues. Full variable domain (remainder filled in from reference TRBV7-8 and TRBJ2-3): GAGVSQSPRYKVAKRGQDVALRCDPISGHVSLFWYQQALGQGPEFLTYFQNEAQLDKSGLPSDRFFAERPEGSVSTLKIQRTQQEDSAVYLCASRRSGTRDTQYFGPGTRLTVL.